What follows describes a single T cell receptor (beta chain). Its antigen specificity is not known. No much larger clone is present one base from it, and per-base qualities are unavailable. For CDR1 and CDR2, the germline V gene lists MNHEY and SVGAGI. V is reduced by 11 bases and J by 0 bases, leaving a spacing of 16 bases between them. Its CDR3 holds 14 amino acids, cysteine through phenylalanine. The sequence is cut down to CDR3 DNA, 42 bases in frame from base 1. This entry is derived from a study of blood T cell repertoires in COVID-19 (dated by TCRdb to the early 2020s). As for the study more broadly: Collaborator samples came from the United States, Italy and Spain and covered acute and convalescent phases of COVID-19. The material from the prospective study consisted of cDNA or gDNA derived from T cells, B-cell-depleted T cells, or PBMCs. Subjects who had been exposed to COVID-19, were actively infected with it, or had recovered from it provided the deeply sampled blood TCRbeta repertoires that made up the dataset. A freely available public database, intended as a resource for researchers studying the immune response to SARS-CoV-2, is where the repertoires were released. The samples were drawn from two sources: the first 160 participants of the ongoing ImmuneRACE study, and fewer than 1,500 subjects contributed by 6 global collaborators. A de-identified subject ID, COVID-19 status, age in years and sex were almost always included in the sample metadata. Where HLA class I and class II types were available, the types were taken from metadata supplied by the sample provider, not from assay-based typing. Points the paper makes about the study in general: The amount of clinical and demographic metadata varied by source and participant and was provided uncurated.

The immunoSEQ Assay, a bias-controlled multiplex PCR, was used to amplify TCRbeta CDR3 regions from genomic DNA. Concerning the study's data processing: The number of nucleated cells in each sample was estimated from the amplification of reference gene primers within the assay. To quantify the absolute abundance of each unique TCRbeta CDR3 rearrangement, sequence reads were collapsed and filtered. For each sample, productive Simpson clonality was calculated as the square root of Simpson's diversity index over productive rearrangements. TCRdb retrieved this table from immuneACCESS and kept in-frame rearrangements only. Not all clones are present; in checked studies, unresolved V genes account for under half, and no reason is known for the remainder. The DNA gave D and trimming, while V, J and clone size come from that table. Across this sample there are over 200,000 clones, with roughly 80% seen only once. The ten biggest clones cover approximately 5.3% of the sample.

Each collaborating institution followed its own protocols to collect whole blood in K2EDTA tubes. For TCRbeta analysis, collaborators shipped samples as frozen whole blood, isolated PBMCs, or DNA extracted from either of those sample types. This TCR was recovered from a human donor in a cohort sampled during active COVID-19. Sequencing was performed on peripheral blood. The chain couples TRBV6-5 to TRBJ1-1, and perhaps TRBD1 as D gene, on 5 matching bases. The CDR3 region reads CASQGHSLNTEAFF. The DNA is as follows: TGTGCCTCTCAGGGCCACAGCTTGAACACTGAAGCTTTCTTT.